This T cell receptor (beta chain) stems from a study of T cells in Graves' hyperthyroidism and ophthalmopathy. Germline CDR1 MGHRA, CDR2 YSYEKL. V gave up 8 bases and J gave up 8 bases; unmatched junction bases: 12. This CDR3 has 16 residues. This clonotype was picked up a small number of times. Amplification targeted TCR beta CDR3 regions from RNA transcripts. An initial round of RT-PCR targeting the TCR CDR3 relied on the HTBI primer set. TCRdb re-called the multiplex PCR reads through MiXCR, storing one row per CDR3 protein. The table shows 250,000 to 300,000 distinct CDR3 sequences, with about an eighth occurring only once.

The TCR sequence derives from a woman aged 25 to 39 with Graves' hyperthyroidism that later progressed to Graves' ophthalmopathy. V gene TRBV4-1 combines with J gene TRBJ2-1; 13 positions match TRBD2. Input material: blood. CDR3 residues: CASRGTSGMGSDEQFF. CDR3 sequence (DNA): TGCGCCAGCCGAGGGACTAGCGGGATGGGATCAGATGAGCAGTTCTTC.